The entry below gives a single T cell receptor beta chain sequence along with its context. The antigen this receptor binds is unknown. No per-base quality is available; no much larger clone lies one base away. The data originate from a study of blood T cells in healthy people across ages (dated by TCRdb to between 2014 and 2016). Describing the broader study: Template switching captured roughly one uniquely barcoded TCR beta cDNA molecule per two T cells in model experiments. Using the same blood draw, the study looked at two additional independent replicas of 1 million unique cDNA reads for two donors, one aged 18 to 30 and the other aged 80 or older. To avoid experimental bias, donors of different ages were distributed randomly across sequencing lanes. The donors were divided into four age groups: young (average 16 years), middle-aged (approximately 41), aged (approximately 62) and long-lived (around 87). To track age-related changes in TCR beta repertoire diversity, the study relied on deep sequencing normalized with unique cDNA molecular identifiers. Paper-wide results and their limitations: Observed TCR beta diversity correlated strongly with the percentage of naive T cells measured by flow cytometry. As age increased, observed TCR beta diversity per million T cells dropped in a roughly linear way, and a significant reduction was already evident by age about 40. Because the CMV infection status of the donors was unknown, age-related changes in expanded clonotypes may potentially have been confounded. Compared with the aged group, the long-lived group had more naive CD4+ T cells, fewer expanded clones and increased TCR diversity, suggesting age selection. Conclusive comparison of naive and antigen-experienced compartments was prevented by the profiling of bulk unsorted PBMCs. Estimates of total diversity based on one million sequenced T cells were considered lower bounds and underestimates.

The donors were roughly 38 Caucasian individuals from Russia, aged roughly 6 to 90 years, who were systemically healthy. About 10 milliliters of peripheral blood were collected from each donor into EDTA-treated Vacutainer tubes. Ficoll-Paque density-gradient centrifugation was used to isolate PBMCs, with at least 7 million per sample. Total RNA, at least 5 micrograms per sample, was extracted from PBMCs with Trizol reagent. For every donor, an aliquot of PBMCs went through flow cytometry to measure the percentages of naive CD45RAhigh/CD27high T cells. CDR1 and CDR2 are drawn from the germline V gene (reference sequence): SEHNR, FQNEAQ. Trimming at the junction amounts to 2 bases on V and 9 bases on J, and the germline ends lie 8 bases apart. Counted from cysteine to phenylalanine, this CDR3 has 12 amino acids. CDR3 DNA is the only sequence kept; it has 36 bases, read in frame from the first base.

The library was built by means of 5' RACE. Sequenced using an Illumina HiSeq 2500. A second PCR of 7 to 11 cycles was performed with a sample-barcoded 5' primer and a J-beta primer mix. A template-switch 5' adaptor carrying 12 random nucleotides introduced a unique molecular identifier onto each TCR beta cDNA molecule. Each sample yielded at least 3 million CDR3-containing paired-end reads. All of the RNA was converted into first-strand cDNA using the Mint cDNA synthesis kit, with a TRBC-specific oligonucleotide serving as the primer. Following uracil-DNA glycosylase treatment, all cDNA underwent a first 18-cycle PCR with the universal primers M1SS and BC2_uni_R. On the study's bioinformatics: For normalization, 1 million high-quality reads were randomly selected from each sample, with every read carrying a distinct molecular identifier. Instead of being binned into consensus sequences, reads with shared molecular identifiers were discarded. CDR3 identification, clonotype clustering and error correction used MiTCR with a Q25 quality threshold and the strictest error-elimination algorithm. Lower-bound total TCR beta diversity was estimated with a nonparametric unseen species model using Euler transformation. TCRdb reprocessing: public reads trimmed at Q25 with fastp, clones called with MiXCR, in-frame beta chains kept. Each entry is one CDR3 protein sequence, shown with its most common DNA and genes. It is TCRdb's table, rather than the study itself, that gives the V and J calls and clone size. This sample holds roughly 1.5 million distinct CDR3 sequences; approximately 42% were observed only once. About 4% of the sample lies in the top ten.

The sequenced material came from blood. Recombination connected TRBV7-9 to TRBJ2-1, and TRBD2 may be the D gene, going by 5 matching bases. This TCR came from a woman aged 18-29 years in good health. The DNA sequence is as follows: TGTGCCAGCAGCTTATTACTAGTTGAGCAGTTCTTC. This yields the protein CASSLLLVEQFF.